This T cell receptor (beta chain) was observed in a study of CD8 T cells in Susac syndrome. Study-level findings and limits: It was acknowledged in the study that its TCR sequencing and HLA analysis involved a relatively small number of individuals.

A note on this clonotype: Its antigen is as yet unknown.

RNA totalling roughly 0.5 to 1 ug underwent reverse transcription with random hexamers. Amplification of TCR beta CDR3 by immunoSEQ multiplex PCR spanned 54 Vbeta and 13 Jbeta. TCRdb fed the immunoSEQ multiplex PCR reads into MiXCR, producing one record per CDR3 protein. The table shows roughly 330,000 distinct CDR3 sequences, with 92% occurring only once. Relapsing-remitting disease, either stable or active, was present in the multiple sclerosis controls, who were treatment-naive patients. The CD8+ and CD4+ T cells were negatively isolated, with the TEMRA cells enriched by FACS. Material: CD4+ T cells from PBMCs. The source of this sequence is a human donor with multiple sclerosis.

The CDR3 protein is CSARAPGGNYGYTF. In DNA, the CDR3 is TGCAGTGCTAGGGCCCCAGGGGGCAACTATGGCTACACCTTC. This rearrangement joins TRBV20-1 to TRBJ1-2; 8 nucleotides line up with TRBD1. J lost 2 bases, V lost 3 bases, and 5 bases had no gene match. CDR1 and CDR2 (germline): DFQATT, SNEGSKA (reference sequence). The CDR3 contains 14 residues.